This paragraph reports one TCR beta chain. A clone one base away is much larger, so this may be a read error. The data were taken from a study of neurological immune-mediated disorders. Germline V CDR1 and CDR2: SGHRS, YFSETQ. The V end lost 0 bases, the J end lost 1 base, and 13 bases lay between the germline ends. This CDR3 is built from 16 residues. Specified time point: longitudinal time-point 2. Stored at -80 C, 2 million PBMCs were the source of the unsorted libraries. 5'RACE with 10-nucleotide random UMIs produced the cDNA. TCRdb re-called the 5' RACE reads through MiXCR, storing one row per CDR3 protein. Altogether approximately 89,000 distinct CDR3 sequences are present, about 13% being singletons, with the ten largest covering about 5%.

This sequence joins TRBV5-1 and TRBJ1-1, with a weak D call TRBD1 (6 bases). The TCR comes from a female donor with HTLV-1-associated myelopathy (HAM/TSP). The specimen sequenced was PBMCs. The chain's CDR3 is CASSLEGVRPNTEAFF. CDR3 DNA sequence: TGCGCCAGCAGCTTGGAGGGGGTCAGGCCGAACACTGAAGCTTTCTTT.